This T cell receptor (beta chain) was captured in a study of blood T cell repertoires in COVID-19. In the study overall: Italy, Spain and the United States were the sources of the convalescent and acute COVID-19 samples.

This CDR3 region has 12 residues. The junction had 3 bases not matched to a gene; V was cut back by 6 bases and J by 3 bases. Germline CDR1 and CDR2: SQVTM and ANQGSEA. TCRdb's table, derived via immunoSEQ multiplex PCR, lists solely in-frame clones and lacks some. The sample shows around 190,000 clones, about 88% of them seen only once. Sequenced: peripheral blood. The chain recombines TRBV29-1 with TRBJ1-2; 8 positions match TRBD1. The receptor was isolated from a man aged 25 to 45 with acute or convalescent COVID-19. The CDR3 nucleotides read TGCAGCGTCGTACAGGGGGACTATGGCTACACCTTC. This translates into CSVVQGDYGYTF. Full variable domain (remainder filled in from reference TRBV29-1 and TRBJ1-2): SAVISQKPSRDICQRGTSLTIQCQVDSQVTMMFWYRQQPGQSLTLIATANQGSEATYESGFVIDKFPISRPNLTFSTLTVSNMSPEDSSIYLCSVVQGDYGYTFGSGTRLTVV.